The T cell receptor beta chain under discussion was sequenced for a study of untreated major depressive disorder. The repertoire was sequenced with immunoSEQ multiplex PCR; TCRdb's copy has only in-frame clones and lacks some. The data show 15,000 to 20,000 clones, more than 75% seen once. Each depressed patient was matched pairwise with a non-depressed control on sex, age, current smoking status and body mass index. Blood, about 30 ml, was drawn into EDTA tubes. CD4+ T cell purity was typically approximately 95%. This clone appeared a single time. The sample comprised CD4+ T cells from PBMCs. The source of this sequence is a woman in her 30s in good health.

The CDR3 here is CASYSAGDGYTF. The CDR3 DNA sequence: TGTGCCAGCTATTCGGCAGGGGATGGCTACACCTTC. The V call is TRBV28, the J call TRBJ1-2, with a weak D call TRBD1 (6 bases). The germline gives CDR1 MDHEN, CDR2 SYDVKM. Trimming stripped 8 bases from V and 6 bases from J, with 13 bases between. The CDR3 extends over 12 amino acids.